This is a list of T cell receptor beta chains from one sample in a study of blood T cell repertoires in COVID-19. Assay: immunoSEQ multiplex PCR; the TCRdb copy retains only in-frame clones and omits some. The data contain hundreds of thousands of clones, almost 90% of them seen just once; the ten biggest clones take up around 1.7%. Material: PBMCs or T cells enriched from blood (not recorded which). The receptors were gathered from a woman between 18 and 29 years old with acute COVID-19. Each CDR3 is given with its conserved first and last residue. A D gene is named only where the DNA matches it firmly. Clone sizes are given selectively: once, few, many, or a class where the clone is expanded.

j_gene,len,d_gene,v_gene,abundance,CDR3nt,CDR3aa
TRBJ2-6,15,TRBD1,TRBV27,-,TGTGCCAGCCCCCTGACAGGGTGTGGGGCCAACGTCCTGACTTTC,CASPLTGCGANVLTF
TRBJ1-2,11,-,TRBV7-9,-,TGTGCCAGCAGTTTGGCAGTTGGCTACACCTTC,CASSLAVGYTF
TRBJ2-7,16,TRBD1,TRBV6-6,-,TGTGCCAGCAGTTACTCAGGGGGGCAGGGGGCGGGCGAGCAGTACTTC,CASSYSGGQGAGEQYF
TRBJ2-6,14,-,TRBV28,-,TGTGCCAGTACCAGGACCCAGGGTAGAAACGTCCTGACTTTC,CASTRTQGRNVLTF
TRBJ1-4,12,-,TRBV12-3/TRBV12-4,-,TGTGCCATCACGAGGGAGGGCGGAAAACTGTTTTTT,CAITREGGKLFF
TRBJ2-6,18,TRBD1,TRBV27,-,TGTGCCAGCAGTAGCCTGGGGACAGGCCGCTCTGGGGCCAACGTCCTGACTTTC,CASSSLGTGRSGANVLTF
TRBJ2-5,13,TRBD1,TRBV11-2,-,TGTGCCAGCAGCCCTAACAGGGGAGAGACCCAGTACTTC,CASSPNRGETQYF
TRBJ2-1,15,TRBD2,TRBV5-5,-,TGTGCCAGCAGCTTAGGTAGCGGGAACCACAATGAGCAGTTCTTC,CASSLGSGNHNEQFF
TRBJ2-7,16,-,TRBV28,-,TGTGCCAGCAGTTCACCCTCCGCGCGCGCTACCTACGAGCAGTACTTC,CASSSPSARATYEQYF
TRBJ2-5,15,TRBD1,TRBV15,-,TGTGCCACCAGCAGGGGGACAGGGGGCCGGGAGACCCAGTACTTC,CATSRGTGGRETQYF
TRBJ1-3,15,-,TRBV30,-,TGTGCCTACCAAGGGCTGCTCAGGGCTGGAAACACCATATATTTT,CAYQGLLRAGNTIYF
TRBJ2-1,14,TRBD1,TRBV7-9,-,TGTGCCAGCCGAGACAGGGGACCCTACAATGAGCAGTTCTTC,CASRDRGPYNEQFF
TRBJ2-1,15,-,TRBV7-9,once,TGTGCCAGCAGCGGGCAGGGACAAATCGACAATGAGCAGTTCTTC,CASSGQGQIDNEQFF
TRBJ2-1,19,TRBD2,TRBV4-2,-,TGTGCCAGCAGCCAAGAAGCTTTCGCGGGACTAGCTTCCTACAATGAGCAGTTCTTC,CASSQEAFAGLASYNEQFF
TRBJ1-4,16,-,TRBV5-1,-,TGCGCCAGCAGCGCCGGGCGGACAAACCTGAATGAAAAACTGTTTTTT,CASSAGRTNLNEKLFF
TRBJ2-2,16,TRBD1,TRBV7-3,-,TGTGCCAGCAGCCCGACCGGGACAGGGATCGTAGGGGAGCTGTTTTTT,CASSPTGTGIVGELFF
TRBJ1-4,15,-,TRBV2,once,TGTGCCAGCAGTGAAGCGGTGGGGGGATCTGTAAAACTGTTTTTT,CASSEAVGGSVKLFF
TRBJ2-1,18,TRBD2,TRBV7-6,-,TGTGCCAGCAGCATAAGCCTAGCGGGAGGCCCCTCCTACAATGAGCAGTTCTTC,CASSISLAGGPSYNEQFF
TRBJ1-4,14,-,TRBV19,few,TGTGCCAGTAATGCGAAGGTGGGGAGTGAAAAACTGTTTTTT,CASNAKVGSEKLFF
TRBJ2-7,13,-,TRBV12-3/TRBV12-4,-,TGTGCCAGCACCCAGGGGCTCCGCTACGAGCAGTACTTC,CASTQGLRYEQYF
TRBJ1-4,14,TRBD1,TRBV18,-,TGTGCCAGCTCACCTGGGCAGGGGGATGAAAAACTGTTTTTT,CASSPGQGDEKLFF
TRBJ1-2,13,-,TRBV29-1,-,TGCAGCGCCAAGCGGGATCAGAACTATGGCTACACCTTC,CSAKRDQNYGYTF
TRBJ1-4,22,-,TRBV7-6,-,TGTGCCAGCAGCTTATATGCGGCGGGCAGGCTCGCGGGTTTCGGCACTAATGAAAAACTGTTTTTT,CASSLYAAGRLAGFGTNEKLFF
TRBJ2-7,11,-,TRBV5-6,many,TGTGCCAGCAGCTCCACACGCGAGCAGTACTTC,CASSSTREQYF
TRBJ2-2,15,-,TRBV29-1,-,TGCAGCGTTGATCCGGGGGGCTGGAACACCGGGGAGCTGTTTTTT,CSVDPGGWNTGELFF
TRBJ2-1,15,TRBD2,TRBV27,-,TGTGCCAGCAGCCTGGGACTAGCGGGTTACAATGAGCAGTTCTTC,CASSLGLAGYNEQFF
TRBJ2-1,11,-,TRBV28,-,TGTGCCAGCAGTTTGGGGCAGAAGCAGTTCTTC,CASSLGQKQFF
TRBJ1-1,14,TRBD1,TRBV18,once,TGTGCCAGCTCACCCGGGACAGGGGTTGATGAAGCTTTCTTT,CASSPGTGVDEAFF
TRBJ2-3,17,TRBD2,TRBV3-1/TRBV3-2,-,TGTGCCAGCAGCCAAGGATTCGGGGGGGCCGGCACAGATACGCAGTATTTT,CASSQGFGGAGTDTQYF
TRBJ2-5,14,-,TRBV28,-,TGTGCCAGCAGTTTAAAGAGGGCCCAAGAGACCCAGTACTTC,CASSLKRAQETQYF
TRBJ1-2,15,TRBD1,TRBV19,-,TGTGCCAGTAGTATGGGGACAGGGGGTCTCTATGGCTACACCTTC,CASSMGTGGLYGYTF
TRBJ2-1,14,TRBD2,TRBV29-1,-,TGCAGCGTTGACTATAGCGGGAAATACAATGAGCAGTTCTTC,CSVDYSGKYNEQFF
TRBJ2-7,15,-,TRBV21-1,-,TGTGCCAGCAGCAAAAGGACTAGCGGGAGCTACGAGCAGTACTTC,CASSKRTSGSYEQYF
TRBJ2-2,15,TRBD1,TRBV27,-,TGTGCCAGCAGTTGGGGGACAGCTAACACCGGGGAGCTGTTTTTT,CASSWGTANTGELFF
TRBJ2-7,15,TRBD2,TRBV4-1,-,TGCGCCAGCAGCCCGTGGGCGGGAGTCGGGAACGAGCAGTACTTC,CASSPWAGVGNEQYF